This T cell receptor beta chain originates from a study of blood T cell repertoires in COVID-19 (dated by TCRdb to 2018 to 2021). A note on the overall study: Samples from collaborators originated in the United States, Italy and Spain and spanned both the acute and convalescent phases of COVID-19. The material from the prospective study consisted of cDNA or gDNA derived from T cells, B-cell-depleted T cells, or PBMCs. Subjects who had been exposed to COVID-19, were actively infected with it, or had recovered from it provided the deeply sampled blood TCRbeta repertoires that made up the dataset. The repertoires were released in a freely available public database intended as a resource for research on the immune response to SARS-CoV-2. Samples were obtained from the ongoing ImmuneRACE study (first 160 participants) and from approximately 1,200 subjects provided by 6 global collaborators. Nearly every sample came with metadata listing a de-identified subject ID, COVID-19 status, age in years and sex. Where available, HLA class I and class II types were taken from metadata supplied by the sample provider and were not determined by assay-based typing.

Collaborating institutions collected whole blood in K2EDTA tubes following their own protocols. For TCRbeta analysis, collaborators shipped samples as frozen whole blood, isolated PBMCs, or DNA extracted from either of those sample types. The full study reports these points: The amount of clinical and demographic metadata varied by source and participant and was provided uncurated.

A word on this clone: Its antigen target is currently unknown. Per-base qualities were not stored, and no clone one base away is much larger.

The immunoSEQ Assay, a bias-controlled multiplex PCR, was used to amplify TCRbeta CDR3 regions from genomic DNA. In the paper's pipeline: Within the assay, amplification of reference gene primers was used to estimate how many nucleated cells each sample contained. To quantify the absolute abundance of each unique TCRbeta CDR3 rearrangement, sequence reads were collapsed and filtered. For each sample, productive Simpson clonality was calculated by taking the square root of Simpson's diversity index across productive rearrangements. TCRdb mirrors the immuneACCESS table, restricted to in-frame sequences. Some clones are absent from its copies; in checked studies, under half trace to an unresolved V gene, and the reason for the others is unknown. The DNA gave D and trimming, while V, J and clone size come from that table. The sample profile shows under 140,000 clones; more than 75% of them were found once. The top ten clones comprise less than 3.5% of the sample.

The CDR3 covers 14 residues, taking in both the cysteine and the phenylalanine. Of the read, only the CDR3 DNA is kept; its 42 bases are in frame from base 1. V is cut by 7 bases and J by 9 bases, and the space between the germline ends is 19 bases. The CDR1 and CDR2 encoded by the germline V gene (reference sequence) are LNHDA and SQIVND. The receptor comes from a woman between 45 and 65 years old with acute or convalescent COVID-19. Sequencing used peripheral blood. The sequence links TRBV19 to TRBJ2-1, and perhaps TRBD1 as D gene, on 5 matching bases. Here is the DNA: TGTGCCAGTAATTCAGGAAGGGCTCAGGGTGAGCAGTTCTTC. Its amino acids are CASNSGRAQGEQFF.